This TCR beta chain was obtained from a study of cytomegalovirus exposure and HLA in healthy donors. The wider study: Early released data had about 80 million unique TCRs, all coming from HLA-typed donors. Points from the study as a whole: A later analysis linked a missense DCLRE1C variant to TCR beta V- and J-gene trimming.

It was with 60 Vbeta and 13 Jbeta primers that the PCR ran. As processed by the authors: In a later analysis, 75 million to 95 million unique TCR beta chains included roughly 11 million shared by two or more donors. Profiled with immunoSEQ multiplex PCR; TCRdb holds only in-frame clones, not every one. The V and J calls and the clone size are those of that table, but D and trimming were determined from the DNA. The table lists around 65,000 clones, 75% to 85% of them singletons. Trimming took off 1 base at V and 7 bases at J, with 7 bases between the two ends. The CDR3 length is 11 residues. CDR1 and CDR2 from the germline V gene are SQVTM and ANQGSEA. For this clone: Its specificity is not known.

The specimen sequenced was PBMCs. This sequence joins TRBV29-1 and TRBJ1-1; no clear D gene. The sequence was collected from a man aged 45 to 65 in good health and CMV-seropositive. For the CDR3, the DNA is TGCAGCGTTGAAGGTCGTATTGAAGCTTTCTTT. The encoded protein is CSVEGRIEAFF.